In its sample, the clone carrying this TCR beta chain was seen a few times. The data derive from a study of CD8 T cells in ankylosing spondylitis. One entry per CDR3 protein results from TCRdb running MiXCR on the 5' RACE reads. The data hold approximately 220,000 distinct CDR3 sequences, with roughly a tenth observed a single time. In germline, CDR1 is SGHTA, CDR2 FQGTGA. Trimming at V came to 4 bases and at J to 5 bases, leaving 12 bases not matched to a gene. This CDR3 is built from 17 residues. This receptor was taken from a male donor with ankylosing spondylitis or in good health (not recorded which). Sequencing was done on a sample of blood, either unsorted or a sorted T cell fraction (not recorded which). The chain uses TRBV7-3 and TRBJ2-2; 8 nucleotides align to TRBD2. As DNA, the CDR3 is TGTGCCAGCAGCTCCTTCGGGAGAGCGGGGGCAACCGGGGAGCTGTTTTTT. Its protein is CASSSFGRAGATGELFF.